These 2 T cell receptor beta chains came from one sample sequenced in a study of blood T cell repertoires in COVID-19. Produced via immunoSEQ multiplex PCR; TCRdb's table is partial and in-frame only. The table lists fewer than 250,000 clones, 84% of them singletons. The sequenced material came from peripheral blood. The source of these receptors is a woman in her sixties or seventies with active or convalescent COVID-19.

The V and J genes are TRBV2 and TRBJ1-3, with 9 bases fitting TRBD1. Germline V gives CDR1 SNHLY, CDR2 FYNNEI. The CDR3 runs 17 residues. The V gene end was trimmed by 2 bases and the J gene end by 0 bases; junction bases not matched to a gene: 5. The CDR3 sequence: CASSETGGGSSGNTIYF. The CDR3 bases are TGTGCCAGCAGTGAAACAGGGGGCGGGAGCTCTGGAAACACCATATATTTT.

The chain joins TRBV7-9 to TRBJ2-3; D call uncertain. This CDR3 region has 16 residues. V lost 2 bases, J lost 6 bases, and 18 bases lay in between. CDR1 is SEHNR and CDR2 is FQNEAQ in the germline V gene (reference sequence). The CDR3 DNA reads as TGTGCCAGCAGCTTAATCCTTAGAGAACCTAAGGATACGCAGTATTTT. Its protein is CASSLILREPKDTQYF.